These 24 T cell receptor beta chains were sequenced from one sample in a study of T cells in localized non-small cell lung cancer. The protocol was immunoSEQ multiplex PCR, while the TCRdb copy is restricted to in-frame clones and leaves out a portion. The top ten clones hold roughly 0.99% of a sample with over 25,000 clones, roughly 88% of them seen once. Sequenced here: peripheral blood, sampled before any cancer treatment. These receptors all come from a woman aged 40 to 75 with stage I lung adenocarcinoma.

This chain links TRBV5-8 with TRBJ1-5; 7 bases match TRBD1. CDR1 is SGHTS and CDR2 is YDEGEE in the germline V gene. The CDR3 totals 15 residues. After removal of 4 bases from V and 4 bases from J, the junction contained 8 bases not matched to a gene. The CDR3 loop is CASSLGQRVNQPQHF. For the CDR3, the DNA is TGTGCCAGCAGCCTGGGACAGAGGGTGAATCAGCCCCAGCATTTT.

The gene calls are TRBV7-2 and TRBJ2-7; 7 nucleotides align to TRBD1. From germline, CDR1 is SGHTA and CDR2 FQGNSA. The ends lost 4 bases at V and 1 base at J; junction bases unmatched: 10. The CDR3 consists of 16 residues. The CDR3 nucleotides are TGTGCCAGCAGCTCTGACAGGGCCTCTTCATCCTACGAGCAGTACTTC. It translates to CASSSDRASSSYEQYF.

This rearrangement joins TRBV19 to TRBJ2-7; D remains unclear. Trimming left V 5 bases short and J 3 bases short, with 14 bases between. The CDR3 runs 14 residues. Per germline, CDR1 LNHDA and CDR2 SQIVND (reference sequence). The CDR3 sequence: CASSFQAQSYEQYF. The CDR3 nucleotides read TGTGCCAGTAGTTTCCAGGCCCAGAGCTACGAGCAGTACTTC.

The chain links TRBV5-1 to TRBJ1-1; D is perhaps TRBD1 (5 bases). Germline CDR1 is SGHRS and CDR2 is YFSETQ. This CDR3 contains 16 residues. Trimming removed 0 bases from V and 4 bases from J, with 16 bases in between. The chain's CDR3 is CASSLDRGEGSTEAFF. Here the CDR3 DNA reads TGCGCCAGCAGCTTGGACCGAGGGGAGGGGAGCACTGAAGCTTTCTTT.

The chain carries TRBV7-2 and TRBJ2-3; 7 nucleotides align to TRBD2. V was clipped by 5 bases and J by 1 base; unmatched bases: 6. The CDR3 has 15 amino acids. Germline lookup yields CDR1 SGHTA and CDR2 FQGNSA. This chain's CDR3 is CASSILGGGTDTQYF. The CDR3 DNA is TGTGCCAGCAGCATCTTGGGGGGGGGCACAGATACGCAGTATTTT. The whole variable domain, filled in from reference TRBV7-2 and TRBJ2-3, reads GAGVSQSPSNKVTEKGKDVELRCDPISGHTALYWYRQSLGQGLEFLIYFQGNSAPDKSGLPSDRFSAERTGGSVSTLTIQRTQQEDSAVYLCASSILGGGTDTQYFGPGTRLTVL.

J is TRBJ1-5 and V is TRBV14, with unresolved D. The germline V and J ends were trimmed by 4 bases and 0 bases, with 13 bases remaining between them. CDR3 length: 16 amino acids. CDR1 is SGHDN, CDR2 FVKESK, per germline. CDR3 DNA sequence: TGTGCCAGCAGCCGCGGTGGTCTCGGTAGCAATCAGCCCCAGCATTTT. Translating it yields CASSRGGLGSNQPQHF. Full variable domain (outside the CDR3, taken from reference TRBV14 and TRBJ1-5): EAGVTQFPSHSVIEKGQTVTLRCDPISGHDNLYWYRRVMGKEIKFLLHFVKESKQDESGMPNNRFLAERTGGTYSTLKVQPAELEDSGVYFCASSRGGLGSNQPQHFGDGTRLSIL.

The chain couples TRBV28 to TRBJ1-1, with no clear D. The CDR3 is 15 amino acids. CDR1 is MDHEN and CDR2 is SYDVKM in the germline V gene. Trimming shortened V by 7 bases and J by 0 bases, and 15 bases separated the two germline ends. CDR3 in DNA: TGTGCCAGCAACAGAGGTCCCAACATGAACACTGAAGCTTTCTTT. It specifies CASNRGPNMNTEAFF.

This sequence joins TRBV11-2 and TRBJ2-7, with TRBD1 identical over 9 bases. The CDR3 runs 16 residues. Germline V gene data show CDR1 as SGHAT and CDR2 as FQNNGV. V trimming: 2 bases; J trimming: 4 bases; junction bases outside the gene matches: 9. This CDR3 is CASSLPRGTGLYEQYF. CDR3 in DNA: TGTGCCAGCAGCTTACCTCGAGGGACAGGGCTTTACGAGCAGTACTTC. Full variable domain (remainder filled in from reference TRBV11-2 and TRBJ2-7): EAGVAQSPRYKIIEKRQSVAFWCNPISGHATLYWYQQILGQGPKLLIQFQNNGVVDDSQLPKDRFSAERLKGVDSTLKIQPAKLEDSAVYLCASSLPRGTGLYEQYFGPGTRLTVT.

This clone showed up just a few times. The chain links TRBV28 to TRBJ1-2, with D possibly being TRBD1 (5 bases). Germline loops: CDR1 MDHEN, CDR2 SYDVKM. The CDR3 loop spans 13 amino acids. V lost 2 bases and J 8 bases, leaving 12 bases between the germline ends. DNA for the CDR3: TGTGCCAGCAGTTTAAATCGGAGGGGAGGCTACACCTTC. Translation gives CASSLNRRGGYTF.

The J gene is TRBJ2-7, the V gene TRBV28, with a weak D call TRBD1 (5 bases). CDR3 length equals 14 residues. The V gene's germline CDR1 is MDHEN and CDR2 SYDVKM. V lost 4 bases and J 2 bases, leaving 12 bases between the germline ends. The CDR3 region is CASSSNRLAYEQYF. CDR3 DNA sequence: TGTGCCAGCAGTTCGAACAGGTTAGCCTACGAGCAGTACTTC.

The chain couples TRBV11-2 to TRBJ2-7; D unresolved. Trimming took off 3 bases at V and 6 bases at J, with 12 bases between the two ends. The CDR3 is 13 residues long. Germline values: CDR1 SGHAT, CDR2 FQNNGV. In DNA, the CDR3 is TGTGCCAGCAGCTTGCGCAGTAACCCCGAGCAGTACTTC. Translated, it gives CASSLRSNPEQYF.

CDR3 loop: CATNRGIKNYGYTF. CDR3 nucleotide sequence: TGTGCCACGAACAGGGGGATTAAGAACTATGGCTACACCTTC. The rearrangement uses TRBV21-1 and TRBJ1-2; the table's D call, TRBD1, has no DNA check behind it. TRBV21-1 is an annotated pseudogene. This CDR3 is built from 14 residues.

The chain recombines TRBV19 with TRBJ2-1; 11 nucleotides align to TRBD2. Looked up from germline, CDR1 is LNHDA and CDR2 is SQIVND (reference sequence). The CDR3 sequence is 15 residues long. The trim removed 6 bases at V and 8 bases at J, leaving 9 bases unmatched. In nucleotides, the CDR3 is TGTGCCAGTAGGGTACTAGCGGGAGTAGGCGATGAGCAGTTCTTC. Translating gives CASRVLAGVGDEQFF.

V usage is TRBV25-1 and J usage is TRBJ2-6; D gene ambiguous. The CDR3 runs to 15 residues. Germline loops: CDR1 MGHDK, CDR2 SYGVNS. The V end lost 1 base, the J end lost 1 base, and 5 bases lay between the germline ends. CDR3 in DNA: TGTGCCAGCAGTGAATGGGGATCTGGGGCCAACGTCCTGACTTTC. The encoded protein is CASSEWGSGANVLTF.

The gene calls are TRBV4-3 and TRBJ1-5; D is undetermined. The CDR3 contains 13 residues. Trimming cost V 0 bases and J 7 bases, with 7 bases left between them. Germline lookup yields CDR1 LGHNA and CDR2 YSLEER. The CDR3 here is CASSQERRQPQHF. DNA of the CDR3: TGCGCCAGCAGCCAAGAACGACGACAGCCCCAGCATTTT.

The chain is built from TRBV5-6 and TRBJ2-7, with 11 bases fitting TRBD1. The CDR3 totals 15 residues. Germline-derived CDR1 and CDR2 are SGHDT and YYEEEE. V lost 4 bases and J lost 1; bases outside the gene matches: 4. The CDR3 reads CASSPGTGGSYEQYF. CDR3 in DNA: TGTGCCAGCAGCCCTGGGACAGGGGGGTCCTACGAGCAGTACTTC.

This clone was seen a handful of times. V usage is TRBV6-5 and J usage is TRBJ1-6, with unresolved D. Trimming removed 7 bases at V and 6 bases at J, with 10 bases between. The germline CDR1 and CDR2 sequences are MNHEY and SVGAGI. The CDR3 runs 13 residues. In DNA form, the CDR3 reads TGTGCCAGCACCTCCAGACTTAATTCACCCCTCCACTTT. This encodes CASTSRLNSPLHF.

This sequence joins TRBV5-1 and TRBJ1-1; D gene unclear. The ends were cut back, 4 bases at V and 1 base at J, with 17 bases in the middle. CDR3 length: 16 amino acids. CDR1 and CDR2 from the germline V gene are SGHRS and YFSETQ. CDR3 bases: TGCGCCAGCAGCATGGGTTTTTGGAACGAGAACACTGAAGCTTTCTTT. It encodes CASSMGFWNENTEAFF.

This chain connects TRBV15 to TRBJ2-2; 7 bases line up with TRBD2. Germline V gene lookup returns CDR1 LNHNV and CDR2 YYDKDF (reference sequence). This CDR3 comprises 16 residues. Trimming cost V 3 bases and J 1 base; bases outside gene matches: 5. The CDR3 sequence: CATSRDPGGNTGELFF. CDR3 bases: TGTGCCACCAGCAGGGACCCGGGGGGGAACACCGGGGAGCTGTTTTTT.

The chain combines TRBV5-1 with TRBJ2-7, with 7 nucleotides matching TRBD1. The CDR3 contains 16 residues. Germline lookup yields CDR1 SGHRS and CDR2 YFSETQ. V lost 6 bases, J lost 5 bases, and 17 bases stayed unmatched. CDR3 nucleotide sequence: TGCGCCAGCACCTCCACTCGACAGGGCTATATCGACGAGCAGTACTTC. It yields the protein CASTSTRQGYIDEQYF.

The J gene is TRBJ2-1, the V gene TRBV10-3; 9 positions match TRBD2. After removal of 4 bases from V and 7 bases from J, the junction contained 2 bases not matched to a gene. Germline-derived CDR1 and CDR2 are ENHRY and SYGVKD. This CDR3 is 13 amino acids long. CDR3 coding DNA: TGTGCCATCAGTGGAACTAGCGGGAATGAGCAGTTCTTC. Translation gives CAISGTSGNEQFF.

The chain joins TRBV2 to TRBJ2-3; 9 nucleotides agree with TRBD1. The CDR3 loop spans 15 amino acids. V dropped 5 bases and J dropped 0; count of bases not matched to a gene: 3. The V gene's germline CDR1 is SNHLY and CDR2 FYNNEI. The CDR3 region is CASSRTGASTDTQYF. CDR3 nucleotides: TGTGCCAGCAGTCGGACAGGGGCTAGCACAGATACGCAGTATTTT.

DNA of the CDR3: TGTTATCTGTTCGGGGAGACCCCCAGTTACAATGAGCAGTTCTTC. Its protein product is CYLFGETPSYNEQFF. The chain combines TRBV27 with TRBJ2-1; tentative D call: TRBD2 (5 bases). The germline V gene has CDR1 MNHEY and CDR2 SMNVEV (reference sequence). This CDR3 contains 15 residues.

The CDR3 bases are TGTGCCAGCAGTCTCGAAGCAGGGAGCTCCTATAATTCACCCCTCCACTTT. Protein: CASSLEAGSSYNSPLHF. The gene calls are TRBV11-2 and TRBJ1-6; tentatively, D is TRBD1 (5 bases). Germline assignment: CDR1 SGHAT and CDR2 FQNNGV. Trimming cost V 6 bases and J 0 bases, with 15 bases left between them. The CDR3 contains 17 residues.